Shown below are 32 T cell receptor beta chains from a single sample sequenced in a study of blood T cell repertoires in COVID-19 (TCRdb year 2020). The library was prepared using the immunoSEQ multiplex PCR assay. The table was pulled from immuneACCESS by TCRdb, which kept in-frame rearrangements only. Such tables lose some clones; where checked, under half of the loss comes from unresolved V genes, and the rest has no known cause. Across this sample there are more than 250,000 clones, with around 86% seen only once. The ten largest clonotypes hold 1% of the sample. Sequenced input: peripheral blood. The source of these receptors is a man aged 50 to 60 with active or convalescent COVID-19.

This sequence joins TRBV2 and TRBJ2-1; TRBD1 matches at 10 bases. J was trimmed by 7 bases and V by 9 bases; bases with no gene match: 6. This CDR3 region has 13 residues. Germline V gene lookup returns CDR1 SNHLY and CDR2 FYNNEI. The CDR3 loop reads CARGTGERNEQFF. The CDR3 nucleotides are TGTGCCAGAGGGACAGGGGAACGGAATGAGCAGTTCTTC.

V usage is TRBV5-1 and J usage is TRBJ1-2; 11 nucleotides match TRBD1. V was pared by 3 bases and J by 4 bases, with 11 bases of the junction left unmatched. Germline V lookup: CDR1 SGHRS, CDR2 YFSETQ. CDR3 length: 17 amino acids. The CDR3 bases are TGCGCCAGCAGCTCTCGGACAGGGGGCGACTATAGCTATGGCTACACCTTC. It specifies CASSSRTGGDYSYGYTF. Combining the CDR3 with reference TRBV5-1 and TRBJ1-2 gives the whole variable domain KAGVTQTPRYLIKTRGQQVTLSCSPISGHRSVSWYQQTPGQGLQFLFEYFSETQRNKGNFPGRFSGRQFSNSRSEMNVSTLELGDSALYLCASSSRTGGDYSYGYTFGSGTRLTVV.

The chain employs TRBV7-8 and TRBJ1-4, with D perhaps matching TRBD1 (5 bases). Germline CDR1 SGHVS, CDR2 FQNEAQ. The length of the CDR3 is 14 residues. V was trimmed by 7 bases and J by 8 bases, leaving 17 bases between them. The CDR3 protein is CASTSGDRLEKLFF. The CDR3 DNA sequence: TGTGCCAGCACCTCCGGCGACAGATTAGAAAAACTGTTTTTT. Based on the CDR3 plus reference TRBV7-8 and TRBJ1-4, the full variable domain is GAGVSQSPRYKVAKRGQDVALRCDPISGHVSLFWYQQALGQGPEFLTYFQNEAQLDKSGLPSDRFFAERPEGSVSTLKIQRTQQEDSAVYLCASTSGDRLEKLFFGSGTQLSVL.

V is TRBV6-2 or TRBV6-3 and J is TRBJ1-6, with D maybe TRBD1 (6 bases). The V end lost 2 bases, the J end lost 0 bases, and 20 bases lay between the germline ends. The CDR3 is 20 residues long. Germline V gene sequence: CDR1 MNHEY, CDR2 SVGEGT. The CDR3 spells CASSYPAGQGTSSYNSPLHF. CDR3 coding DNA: TGTGCCAGCAGTTACCCAGCCGGTCAGGGGACCAGCTCCTATAATTCACCCCTCCACTTT.

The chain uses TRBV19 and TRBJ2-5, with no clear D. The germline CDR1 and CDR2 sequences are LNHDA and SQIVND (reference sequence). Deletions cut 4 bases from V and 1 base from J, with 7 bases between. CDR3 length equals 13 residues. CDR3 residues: CASSTVLQETQYF. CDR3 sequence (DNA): TGTGCCAGTAGTACGGTCCTCCAAGAGACCCAGTACTTC.

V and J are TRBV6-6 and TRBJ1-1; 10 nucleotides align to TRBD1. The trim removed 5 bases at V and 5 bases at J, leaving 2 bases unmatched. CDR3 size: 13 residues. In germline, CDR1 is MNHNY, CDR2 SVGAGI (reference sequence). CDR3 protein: CASSRGQGTEAFF. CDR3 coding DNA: TGTGCCAGCAGTCGGGGACAGGGGACTGAAGCTTTCTTT.

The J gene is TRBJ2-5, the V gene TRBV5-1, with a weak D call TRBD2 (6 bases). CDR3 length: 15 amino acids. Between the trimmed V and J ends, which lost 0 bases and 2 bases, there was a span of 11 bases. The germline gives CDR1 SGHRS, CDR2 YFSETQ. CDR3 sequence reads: CASSLADYPQETQYF. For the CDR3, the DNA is TGCGCCAGCAGCTTGGCGGACTACCCACAAGAGACCCAGTACTTC.

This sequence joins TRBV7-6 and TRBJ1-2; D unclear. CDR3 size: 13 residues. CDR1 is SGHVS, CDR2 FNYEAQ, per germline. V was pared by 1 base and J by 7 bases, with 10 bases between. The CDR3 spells CASSLGRGTGYTF. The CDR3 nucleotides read TGTGCCAGCAGCTTAGGACGGGGTACTGGCTACACCTTC.

The CDR3 protein is CASSQVGGDYNEQFF. The CDR3, as DNA: TGCGCCAGCAGCCAAGTAGGGGGGGACTACAATGAGCAGTTCTTC. V usage is TRBV4-3 and J usage is TRBJ2-1, with TRBD2 as a possible D gene (7 bases). The CDR3 extends over 15 amino acids. Germline V gives CDR1 LGHNA, CDR2 YSLEER. V was shortened by 1 base and J by 3 bases, with 10 bases between the two germline ends.

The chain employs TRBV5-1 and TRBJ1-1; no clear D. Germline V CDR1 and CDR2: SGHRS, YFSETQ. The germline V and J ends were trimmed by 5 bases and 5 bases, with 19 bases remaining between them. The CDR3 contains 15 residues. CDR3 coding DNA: TGCGCCAGCAGTTCAATGATGACGGGTGGGACTGAAGCTTTCTTT. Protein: CASSSMMTGGTEAFF. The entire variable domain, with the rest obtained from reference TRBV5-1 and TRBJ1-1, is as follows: KAGVTQTPRYLIKTRGQQVTLSCSPISGHRSVSWYQQTPGQGLQFLFEYFSETQRNKGNFPGRFSGRQFSNSRSEMNVSTLELGDSALYLCASSSMMTGGTEAFFGQGTRLTVV.

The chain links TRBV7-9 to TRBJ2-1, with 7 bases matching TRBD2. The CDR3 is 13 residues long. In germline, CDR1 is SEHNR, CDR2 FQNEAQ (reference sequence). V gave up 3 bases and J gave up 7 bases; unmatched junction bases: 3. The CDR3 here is CASSLRGMNEQFF. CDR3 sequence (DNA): TGTGCCAGCAGCTTGCGGGGGATGAATGAGCAGTTCTTC.

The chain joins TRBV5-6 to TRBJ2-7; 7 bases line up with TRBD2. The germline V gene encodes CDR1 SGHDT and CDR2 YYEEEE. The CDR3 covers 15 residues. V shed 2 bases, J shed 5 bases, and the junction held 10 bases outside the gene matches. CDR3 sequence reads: CASSFRWSGTHEQYF. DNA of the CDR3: TGTGCCAGCAGCTTCCGATGGAGCGGGACCCACGAGCAGTACTTC. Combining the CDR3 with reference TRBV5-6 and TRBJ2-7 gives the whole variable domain DAGVTQSPTHLIKTRGQQVTLRCSPKSGHDTVSWYQQALGQGPQFIFQYYEEEERQRGNFPDRFSGHQFPNYSSELNVNALLLGDSALYLCASSFRWSGTHEQYFGPGTRLTVT.

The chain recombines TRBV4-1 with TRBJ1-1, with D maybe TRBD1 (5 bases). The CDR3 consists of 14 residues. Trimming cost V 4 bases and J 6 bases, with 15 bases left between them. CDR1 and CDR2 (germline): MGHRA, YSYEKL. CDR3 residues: CASSRSTGGPEAFF. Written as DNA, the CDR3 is TGCGCCAGCAGCCGCTCGACGGGGGGTCCTGAAGCTTTCTTT.

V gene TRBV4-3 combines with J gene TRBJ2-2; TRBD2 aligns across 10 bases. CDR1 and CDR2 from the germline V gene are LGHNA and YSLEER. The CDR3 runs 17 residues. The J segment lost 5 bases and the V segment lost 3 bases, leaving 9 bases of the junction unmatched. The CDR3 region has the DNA TGCGCCAGCAGCCAGCGCCGAGCGGGGGGGTCTACCGGGGAGCTGTTTTTT. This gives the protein CASSQRRAGGSTGELFF.

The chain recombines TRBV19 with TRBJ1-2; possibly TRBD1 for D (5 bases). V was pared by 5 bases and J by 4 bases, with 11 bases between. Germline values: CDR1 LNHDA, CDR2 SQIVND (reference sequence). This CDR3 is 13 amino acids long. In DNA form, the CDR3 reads TGTGCCAGTAGTCTGGCACAGGTCTATGGCTACACCTTC. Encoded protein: CASSLAQVYGYTF.

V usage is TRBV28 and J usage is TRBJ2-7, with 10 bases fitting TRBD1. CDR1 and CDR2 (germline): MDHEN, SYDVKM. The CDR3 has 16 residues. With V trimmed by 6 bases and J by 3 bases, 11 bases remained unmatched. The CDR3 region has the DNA TGTGCCAGCAGGGAAGGCGGGGACAGGGGCATCTACGAGCAGTACTTC. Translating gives CASREGGDRGIYEQYF.

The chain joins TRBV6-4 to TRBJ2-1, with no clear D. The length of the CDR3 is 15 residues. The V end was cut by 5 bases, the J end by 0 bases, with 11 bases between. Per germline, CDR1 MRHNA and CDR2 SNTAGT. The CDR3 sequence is CASSPDLGSYNEQFF. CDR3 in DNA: TGTGCCAGCAGTCCCGATCTAGGCTCCTACAATGAGCAGTTCTTC.

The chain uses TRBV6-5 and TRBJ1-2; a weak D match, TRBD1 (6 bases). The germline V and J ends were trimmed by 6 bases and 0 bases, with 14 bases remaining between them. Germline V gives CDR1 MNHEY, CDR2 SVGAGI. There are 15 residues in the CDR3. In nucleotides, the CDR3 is TGTGCCAGCAGAATAGACAGGAAAGCTAACTATGGCTACACCTTC. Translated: CASRIDRKANYGYTF.

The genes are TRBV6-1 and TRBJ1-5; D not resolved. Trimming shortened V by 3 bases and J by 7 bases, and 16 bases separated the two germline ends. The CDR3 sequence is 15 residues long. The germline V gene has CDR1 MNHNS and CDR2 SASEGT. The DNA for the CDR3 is TGTGCCAGCAGTGACCTCATGGGCGTTGGGCAGCCCCAGCATTTT. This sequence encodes CASSDLMGVGQPQHF.

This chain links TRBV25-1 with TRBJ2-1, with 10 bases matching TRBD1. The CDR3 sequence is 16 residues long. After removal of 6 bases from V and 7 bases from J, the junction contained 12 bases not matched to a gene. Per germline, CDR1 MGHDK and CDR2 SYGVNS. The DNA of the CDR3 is TGTGCCAGCAGAGAGGACAGGGGGAGGGGATTTAATGAGCAGTTCTTC. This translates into CASREDRGRGFNEQFF.

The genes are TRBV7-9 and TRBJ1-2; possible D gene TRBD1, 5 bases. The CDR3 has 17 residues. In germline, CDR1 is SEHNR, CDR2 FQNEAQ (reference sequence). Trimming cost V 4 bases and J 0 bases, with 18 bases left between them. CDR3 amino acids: CASSSLGPDLANYGYTF. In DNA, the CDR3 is TGTGCCAGCAGCTCCCTGGGGCCAGACTTAGCTAACTATGGCTACACCTTC.

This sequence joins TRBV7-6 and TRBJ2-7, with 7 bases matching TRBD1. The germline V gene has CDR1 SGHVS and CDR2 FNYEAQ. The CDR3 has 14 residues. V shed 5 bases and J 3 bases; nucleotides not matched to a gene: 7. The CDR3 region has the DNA TGTGCCAGCAGCCCGGGACAGCCCCTCTACGAGCAGTACTTC. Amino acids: CASSPGQPLYEQYF. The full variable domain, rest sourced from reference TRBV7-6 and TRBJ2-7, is GAGVSQSPRYKVTKRGQDVALRCDPISGHVSLYWYRQALGQGPEFLTYFNYEAQQDKSGLPNDRFSAERPEGSISTLTIQRTEQRDSAMYRCASSPGQPLYEQYFGPGTRLTVT.

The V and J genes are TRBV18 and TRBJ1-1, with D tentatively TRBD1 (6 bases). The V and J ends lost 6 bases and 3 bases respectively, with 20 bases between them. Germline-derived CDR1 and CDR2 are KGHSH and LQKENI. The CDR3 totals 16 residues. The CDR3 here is CASSGGATPAYTEAFF. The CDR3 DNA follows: TGTGCCAGCTCGGGGGGGGCCACCCCGGCGTACACTGAAGCTTTCTTT. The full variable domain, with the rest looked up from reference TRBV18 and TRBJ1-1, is NAGVMQNPRHLVRRRGQEARLRCSPMKGHSHVYWYRQLPEEGLKFMVYLQKENIIDESGMPKERFSAEFPKEGPSILRIQQVVRGDSAAYFCASSGGATPAYTEAFFGQGTRLTVV.

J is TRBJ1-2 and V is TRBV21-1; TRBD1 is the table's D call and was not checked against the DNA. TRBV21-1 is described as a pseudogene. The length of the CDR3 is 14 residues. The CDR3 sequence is CASSKEGGTHGYTF. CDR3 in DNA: TGTGCCAGCAGCAAAGAAGGGGGCACGCATGGCTACACCTTC.

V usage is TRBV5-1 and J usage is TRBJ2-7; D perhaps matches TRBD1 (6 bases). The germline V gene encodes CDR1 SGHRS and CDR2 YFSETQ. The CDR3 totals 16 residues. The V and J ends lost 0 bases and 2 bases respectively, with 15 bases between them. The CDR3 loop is CASSLENRVAPYEQYF. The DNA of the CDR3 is TGCGCCAGCAGCTTGGAGAACAGGGTAGCACCCTACGAGCAGTACTTC.

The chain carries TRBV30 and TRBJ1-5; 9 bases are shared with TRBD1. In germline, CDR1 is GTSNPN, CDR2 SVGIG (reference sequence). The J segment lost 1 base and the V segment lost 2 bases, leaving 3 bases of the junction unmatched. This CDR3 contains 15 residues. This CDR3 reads CAWSPGQGSNQPQHF. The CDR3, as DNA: TGTGCCTGGAGTCCTGGACAGGGGAGCAATCAGCCCCAGCATTTT.

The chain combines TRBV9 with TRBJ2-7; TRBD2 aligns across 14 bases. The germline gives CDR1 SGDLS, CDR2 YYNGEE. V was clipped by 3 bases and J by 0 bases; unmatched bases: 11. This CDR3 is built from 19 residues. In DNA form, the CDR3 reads TGTGCCAGCAGCGCCGGGACTAGCGGGAGTGGCCCCCGCTCCTACGAGCAGTACTTC. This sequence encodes CASSAGTSGSGPRSYEQYF.

CDR3 protein: CASSLQGFNTEAFF. The DNA of the CDR3 is TGCGCCAGCAGCCTCCAGGGTTTCAACACTGAAGCTTTCTTT. This chain connects TRBV5-1 to TRBJ1-1; a possible D gene is TRBD1 (5 bases). This CDR3 region has 14 residues. The germline V and J ends were trimmed by 4 bases and 2 bases, with 12 bases remaining between them. CDR1 and CDR2 from the germline V gene are SGHRS and YFSETQ.

CDR3 in DNA: TGTGCCAGCAGTCCCTACGATTACAATGAGCAGTTCTTC. Encoded protein: CASSPYDYNEQFF. The rearrangement uses TRBV12-3 or TRBV12-4 and TRBJ2-1; D gene uncertain. V lost 5 bases to trimming and J lost 4 bases, with 9 bases between them. The CDR3 has 13 amino acids.

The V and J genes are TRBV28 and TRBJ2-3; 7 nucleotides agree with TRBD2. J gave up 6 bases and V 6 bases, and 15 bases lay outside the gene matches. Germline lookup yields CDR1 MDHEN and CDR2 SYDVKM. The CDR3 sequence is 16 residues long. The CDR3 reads CASSYGVVRREDTQYF. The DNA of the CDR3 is TGTGCCAGCAGCTACGGGGTTGTCCGGCGGGAGGATACGCAGTATTTT.

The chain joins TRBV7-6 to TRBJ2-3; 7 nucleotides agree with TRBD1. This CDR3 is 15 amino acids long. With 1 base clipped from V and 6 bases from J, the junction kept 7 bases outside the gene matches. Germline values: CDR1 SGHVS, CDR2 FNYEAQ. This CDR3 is CASSLGGQLLDTQYF. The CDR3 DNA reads TGTGCCAGCAGCTTAGGGGGACAGCTTCTGGATACGCAGTATTTT.

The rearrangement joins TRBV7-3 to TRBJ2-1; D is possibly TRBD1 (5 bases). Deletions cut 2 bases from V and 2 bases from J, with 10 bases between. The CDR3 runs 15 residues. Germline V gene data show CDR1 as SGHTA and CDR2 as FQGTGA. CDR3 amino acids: CASSLRQGTYNEQFF. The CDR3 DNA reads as TGTGCCAGCAGCTTACGGCAGGGAACCTACAATGAGCAGTTCTTC.